This T cell receptor beta chain was sequenced during a study of CD8+ T cells in alopecia areata. As for this clone: The antigen is unknown.

It was cDNA, reverse transcribed from extracted RNA, that served as the sequencing template. The protocol was immunoSEQ multiplex PCR, while the TCRdb copy is restricted to in-frame clones and leaves out a portion. The sample carries 130,000 or so clones, 85% to 90% recorded once. Described treatment: oral pan-JAK inhibitor, 5-10 mg twice daily. Findings and limits, study-wide: Researchers say the link of baseline CD8+ expansion to response remains uncertain, with one nonresponder.

The sample consisted of CD8+ T cells sorted from blood, taken at week 4, from a patient treated with tofacitinib. The clonotype comes from a human donor with alopecia areata.

The chain's CDR3 is CATGGLNTEAFF. As DNA, the CDR3 is TGTGCCACCGGGGGGCTGAACACTGAAGCTTTCTTT. The chain couples TRBV15 to TRBJ1-1, with D possibly being TRBD1 (6 bases). Germline-derived CDR1 and CDR2 are LNHNV and YYDKDF (reference sequence). The CDR3 runs to 12 residues. V was cut by 8 bases and J by 0 bases, with 7 bases left in between. The complete variable domain, with remaining parts taken from reference TRBV15 and TRBJ1-1, reads DAMVIQNPRYQVTQFGKPVTLSCSQTLNHNVMYWYQQKSSQAPKLLFHYYDKDFNNEADTPDNFQSRRPNTSFCFLDIRSPGLGDTAMYLCATGGLNTEAFFGQGTRLTVV.